What follows is one T cell receptor beta chain and its context. These data originate in a study of cytomegalovirus exposure and HLA in healthy donors. PCR employed 60 Vbeta and 13 Jbeta primers. This table comes from immunoSEQ multiplex PCR, and its TCRdb copy is limited to in-frame clones, with some not included. The table shows approximately 100,000 clones, with about 80% occurring only once. Trimming cost V 2 bases and J 3 bases, with 12 bases left between them. This CDR3 has 15 amino acids. Germline lookup yields CDR1 SGHRS and CDR2 YFSETQ. The chain combines TRBV5-1 with TRBJ1-5; D not resolved. Material: PBMCs. The receptor was derived from a female donor in good health and CMV-seropositive. The chain's CDR3 is CASSFFSGPNQPQHF. The CDR3 region has the DNA TGCGCCAGCAGCTTTTTCTCAGGCCCCAATCAGCCCCAGCATTTT.